These T cell receptor beta chains were read from a single sample in a study of identical twins. One entry per CDR3 protein results from TCRdb running MiXCR on the 5' RACE reads. The sample lists under 400,000 distinct CDR3 sequences, 8.5% to 10% occurring once. The sample comprised naive T cells sorted from blood. All receptors come from a woman between 50 and 59 years old in good health. CDR3s include the opening cysteine and the closing phenylalanine or tryptophan. The D gene is left open where the match is weak. Size is stated for part of the rows, as once, few or many counts, or as a class when the clone is expanded.

NA,many,TRBJ2-1,14,TRBV29-1,TGCAGCGTTGAGCCCTTCGCCCCTGGGGATGAGCAGTTCTTC,CSVEPFAPGDEQFF
NA,many,TRBJ1-5,14,TRBV20-1,TGCAGTGCTAGAGGCGACAGCCTCAATCAGCCCCAGCATTTT,CSARGDSLNQPQHF
NA,many,TRBJ2-3,15,TRBV7-9,TGTGCCAGCAGCCACACCAGGTGGGATGGAGATACGCAGTATTTT,CASSHTRWDGDTQYF
TRBD2,NA,TRBJ2-5,13,TRBV2,TGTGCCAGCAGACCCGGGACTAAAGAGACCCAGTACTTC,CASRPGTKETQYF
TRBD2,few,TRBJ2-2,14,TRBV29-1,TGCAGCGTTGCCGCGGGAGGATGGACCGGGGAGCTGTTTTTT,CSVAAGGWTGELFF
TRBD1,few,TRBJ2-3,13,TRBV10-2,TGCGCCAGCAGTTCCGACAGGGCGCTCCCACAGTATTTT,CASSSDRALPQYF
NA,NA,TRBJ1-2,15,TRBV27,TGTGCCAGCAGGCCCTATGATAAAGCTAACTATGGCTACACCTTC,CASRPYDKANYGYTF
NA,NA,TRBJ2-7,19,TRBV4-1,TGCGCCAGCAGCCCCCTAAGCGCCGAACTTGGAACTTTTTCCTACGAGCAGTACTTC,CASSPLSAELGTFSYEQYF
NA,many,TRBJ2-1,14,TRBV5-1,TGCGCCAGCAGCTTGGAATTGGCCTACAATGAGCAGTTCTTC,CASSLELAYNEQFF
TRBD2,few,TRBJ2-6,18,TRBV27,TGTGCCAGCAGTTCCGGACTAGCGGGAGGATTTGGGGCCAACGTCCTGACTTTC,CASSSGLAGGFGANVLTF
NA,few,TRBJ1-5,14,TRBV5-6,TGTGCCAGCAGCTTTGGGACGGACAATCAGCCCCAGCATTTT,CASSFGTDNQPQHF
NA,few,TRBJ2-7,14,TRBV7-9,TGTGCCAGCAGCCGAGGCAGGGTCTCCTACGAGCAGTACTTC,CASSRGRVSYEQYF
NA,many,TRBJ2-4,13,TRBV29-1,TGCAGCGTTGAACCAAGCGGGAAAAACATTCAGTACTTC,CSVEPSGKNIQYF
NA,many,TRBJ2-5,13,TRBV5-1,TGCGCCAGCAGCGAGGCACCGGGGGAGACCCAGTACTTC,CASSEAPGETQYF
NA,NA,TRBJ2-2,12,TRBV9,TGTGCCAGCAGCGTAGTTGAAGGGGAGCTGTTTTTT,CASSVVEGELFF
TRBD2,many,TRBJ2-2,15,TRBV12-3/TRBV12-4,TGTGCCAGCAGCCTAGTAGCGGGAGGTACCGGGGAGCTGTTTTTT,CASSLVAGGTGELFF
NA,NA,TRBJ1-4,16,TRBV12-3/TRBV12-4,TGTGCCAGCAGTCTACTCCCGGGAGCTACTAATGAAAAACTGTTTTTT,CASSLLPGATNEKLFF
NA,NA,TRBJ2-2,15,TRBV7-6,TGTGCCAGCAGCTCCCGGTCCGCGAACACCGGGGAGCTGTTTTTT,CASSSRSANTGELFF
NA,many,TRBJ2-7,16,TRBV5-1,TGCGCCAGCAGCCCTAGGACGACACTCCTCTCCTACGAGCAGTACTTC,CASSPRTTLLSYEQYF
NA,NA,TRBJ2-7,13,TRBV5-1,TGCGCCAGCAGCTTGTCAGTTAGCTACGAGCAGTACTTC,CASSLSVSYEQYF
NA,many,TRBJ2-2,14,TRBV12-3/TRBV12-4,TGTGCCAGCAAAAAAGAGATGGGTACCGGGGAGCTGTTTTTT,CASKKEMGTGELFF
NA,NA,TRBJ2-2,15,TRBV10-3,TGTGCCATCAGTGAAGGGTTCGCGAACACCGGGGAGCTGTTTTTT,CAISEGFANTGELFF
NA,many,TRBJ2-1,16,TRBV24-1,TGTGCCACCAGTGACCGAGGGGCTAGGTCCTACAATGAGCAGTTCTTC,CATSDRGARSYNEQFF
NA,many,TRBJ1-1,15,TRBV12-3/TRBV12-4,TGTGCCAGCAGCCCGCAACTCCTGATGAACACTGAAGCTTTCTTT,CASSPQLLMNTEAFF
NA,NA,TRBJ2-7,13,TRBV27,TGTGCCAGCGGTATAGGGGGGATCTACGAGCAGTACTTC,CASGIGGIYEQYF
TRBD1,NA,TRBJ2-1,15,TRBV5-1,TGCGCCAGCAGCCTTACCGGGACAGGGAGGAATGAGCAGTTCTTC,CASSLTGTGRNEQFF
TRBD2,NA,TRBJ2-1,13,TRBV10-2,TGCGCCAGCAGGCGGGAGGGGGCGAATGAGCAGTTCTTC,CASRREGANEQFF
NA,many,TRBJ2-3,13,TRBV29-1,TGCAGCGTTGGGCACCAGAGGACAGATACGCAGTATTTT,CSVGHQRTDTQYF
NA,many,TRBJ2-5,13,TRBV12-3/TRBV12-4,TGTGCCAGCAGTTCCCATAGCCCGGAGACCCAGTACTTC,CASSSHSPETQYF
NA,many,TRBJ2-5,12,TRBV29-1,TGCAGCGTTTGGGGGAGAGATGAGACCCAGTACTTC,CSVWGRDETQYF
NA,NA,TRBJ2-2,18,TRBV21-1,TGTGCCAGCAGCAAAGTTCCCAGGCAAAAGGGCAACACCGGGGAGCTGTTTTTT,CASSKVPRQKGNTGELFF
NA,NA,TRBJ1-4,16,TRBV12-3/TRBV12-4,TGTGCCAGCAGTATAGAACCGGCAGCCTCAGGAGGAAAACTGTTTTTT,CASSIEPAASGGKLFF
TRBD2,few,TRBJ2-1,17,TRBV5-1,TGCGCCAGCAGCTTGGCCGGGTGGACTAGCGGAGGCAATGAGCAGTTCTTC,CASSLAGWTSGGNEQFF
NA,few,TRBJ1-2,13,TRBV29-1,TGCAGCGTTGAAGTGGGGGGACATAGGGGCTACACCTTC,CSVEVGGHRGYTF
NA,few,TRBJ2-3,14,TRBV20-1,TGCAGTGCTAGTGGGGCCGATAGCACAGATACGCAGTATTTT,CSASGADSTDTQYF
TRBD1,NA,TRBJ2-4,16,TRBV5-1,TGCGCCAGCAGCTTGGTGGGGTCGACAGGGGGAAACATTCAGTACTTC,CASSLVGSTGGNIQYF
NA,NA,TRBJ2-3,15,TRBV6-5,TGTGCCAGCAGTAGCGGCCCACCCCTGGGAGATACGCAGTATTTT,CASSSGPPLGDTQYF
TRBD2,many,TRBJ2-1,15,TRBV28,TGTGCCAGCAGTAGTGGGACTAGCGGGAATCGTGAGCAGTTCTTC,CASSSGTSGNREQFF
NA,NA,TRBJ2-7,11,TRBV20-1,TGCAGTGCGGGAAAACCCTACGAGCAGTACTTC,CSAGKPYEQYF
TRBD2,NA,TRBJ2-4,18,TRBV28,TGTGCCAGCAGGCCCGTGATGCGACTAGCGGAAGCCAAAAACATTCAGTACTTC,CASRPVMRLAEAKNIQYF
NA,NA,TRBJ2-7,16,TRBV9,TGTGCCAGCAGCGTAGACCAGGGTGGGACAATCTACGAGCAGTACTTC,CASSVDQGGTIYEQYF
TRBD1,few,TRBJ2-7,14,TRBV5-6,TGTGCCAGCAGCTCACCGGGACAGAACTACGAGCAGTACTTC,CASSSPGQNYEQYF